This TCR beta chain comes out of a study of tumor-infiltrating lymphocytes in glioblastoma multiforme. Study results and limitations: Functional subtype sorting of these T cells was not performed.

CDR1 is SGHAT, CDR2 FQDESV, per germline (reference sequence). This CDR3 region has 15 residues. V shed 1 base and J shed 5 bases, with 14 bases lying between them. Multiple V-beta primers and a C-beta primer amplified TCRB from RNA. TCRB cDNA was made from roughly 450 ng total RNA. Unique molecular identifiers were not described for the libraries. TCRdb recomputed calls from the multiplex PCR reads with MiXCR, one row per CDR3 protein. The sample shows about 10,000 distinct CDR3 sequences, 60% to 80% of them seen only once. Worth noting for this clonotype: Its antigen is as yet unknown.

This TCR was recovered from a male donor with glioblastoma. Material for sequencing was brain tumor tissue. This sequence joins TRBV11-1 and TRBJ2-5; D remains ambiguous. CDR3 protein: CASSLDIPGWETQYF. CDR3 in DNA: TGTGCCAGCAGCTTAGATATCCCGGGCTGGGAGACCCAGTACTTC.